These 10 T cell receptor beta chains were sequenced from one sample in a study of T cells in Graves' hyperthyroidism and ophthalmopathy. Template material for amplifying TCR beta CDR3 regions consisted of RNA transcripts. A first-round RT-PCR of the TCR CDR3 used the HTBI primer set. TCRdb reanalysed the multiplex PCR reads using MiXCR and keeps one entry per CDR3 protein. The data hold 190,000 or so distinct CDR3 sequences, with about 16% observed a single time. Sequencing was performed on blood. The receptors here all came from a man in his forties with Graves' hyperthyroidism.

This clonotype appeared many times. The chain joins TRBV5-8 to TRBJ2-1, with D perhaps TRBD2 (5 bases). The CDR3 consists of 14 residues. Germline lookup yields CDR1 SGHTS and CDR2 YDEGEE. With 0 bases removed from V and 4 bases from J, the gap between germline ends came to 8 bases. CDR3 in DNA: TGTGCCAGCAGCTTGGGGCCGGGGTACAATGAGCAGTTCTTC. Encoded protein: CASSLGPGYNEQFF.

This clonotype was detected only a few times. The V gene is TRBV6-5, the J gene TRBJ2-2; D unclear. Germline lookup yields CDR1 MNHEY and CDR2 SVGAGI. This CDR3 has 15 residues. The V gene lost 2 bases and the J gene lost 4 bases, with 11 bases spanning the gap. CDR3 DNA: TGTGCCAGCAGTTACGATATAGCAGGCACCGGGGAGCTGTTTTTT. As protein: CASSYDIAGTGELFF.

The V gene is TRBV28, the J gene TRBJ1-1; tentatively, D is TRBD1 (5 bases). Germline values: CDR1 MDHEN, CDR2 SYDVKM. With 6 bases removed from V and 5 bases from J, the gap between germline ends came to 19 bases. The CDR3 loop spans 15 amino acids. In DNA form, the CDR3 reads TGTGCCAGCAGCACCCAGGGAGTATTGGGGACTGAAGCTTTCTTT. Protein: CASSTQGVLGTEAFF.

Notes on this clonotype: One end of the junction is discordant with germline, which a read error may explain. This chain's CDR3 is CASSISGTNYGYIF. The CDR3 DNA reads as TGTGCCAGTAGTATCTCTGGAACCAACTATGGCTACATCTTC. The chain is built from TRBV19 and TRBJ1-2; D uncertain. This CDR3 region has 14 residues. CDR1 and CDR2 from the germline V gene are LNHDA and SQIVND (reference sequence).

This clonotype was recorded at least ten times. The chain recombines TRBV28 with TRBJ2-7; possible D gene TRBD2, 6 bases. V gave up 5 bases and J gave up 4 bases, with 15 bases separating them. In germline, CDR1 is MDHEN, CDR2 SYDVKM. The length of the CDR3 is 14 residues. CDR3 amino acids: CASSTPGEAYEQYF. The CDR3 coding sequence is TGTGCCAGCAGTACCCCTGGGGAGGCTTACGAGCAGTACTTC.

This clonotype was counted between two and nine times. The chain recombines TRBV13 with TRBJ2-2; D unresolved. V lost 6 bases and J lost 0, with 5 bases in between. This CDR3 region has 13 residues. From germline, CDR1 is PRHDT and CDR2 FYEKMQ (reference sequence). CDR3 sequence: CASSVSNTGELFF. The DNA of the CDR3 is TGTGCCAGCAGTGTATCGAACACCGGGGAGCTGTTTTTT.

At least ten counts were recorded for this clonotype. V gene TRBV20-1 combines with J gene TRBJ2-3; 7 bases agree with TRBD1. Trimming took 1 base from V and 0 from J; bases not matched to a gene: 7. The germline V gene has CDR1 DFQATT and CDR2 SNEGSKA (reference sequence). The length of the CDR3 is 16 residues. Here the CDR3 reads CSARARTGASTDTQYF. CDR3 coding DNA: TGCAGTGCTAGAGCCCGGACAGGAGCGAGCACAGATACGCAGTATTTT.

In this sample, this clonotype turned up many times. The rearrangement joins TRBV20-1 to TRBJ1-2, with TRBD1 identical over 9 bases. CDR3 length: 15 residues. CDR1 is DFQATT, CDR2 SNEGSKA, per germline (reference sequence). The CDR3: CRSSSSTGGTGGYTF. CDR3 sequence (DNA): TGCCGCTCCTCGTCTTCCACAGGGGGCACAGGTGGCTACACCTTC.

This clonotype showed up many times. V and J are TRBV28 and TRBJ2-7; no reliable D call. Germline assignment: CDR1 MDHEN and CDR2 SYDVKM. The CDR3 spans 11 residues. V lost 6 bases to trimming and J lost 2 bases, with 5 bases between them. This chain's CDR3 is CASRGAYEQYF. In nucleotides, the CDR3 is TGTGCCAGCAGAGGAGCCTACGAGCAGTACTTC.

This clonotype was observed many times. The genes are TRBV11-2 and TRBJ2-4; possibly TRBD1 for D (5 bases). Trimming removed 3 bases from V and 2 bases from J, with 8 bases in between. CDR1 is SGHAT, CDR2 FQNNGV, per germline. This CDR3 is built from 14 residues. The CDR3 is CASSFRGSKNIQYF. The CDR3 DNA reads as TGTGCCAGCAGCTTTAGGGGTTCCAAAAACATTCAGTACTTC.